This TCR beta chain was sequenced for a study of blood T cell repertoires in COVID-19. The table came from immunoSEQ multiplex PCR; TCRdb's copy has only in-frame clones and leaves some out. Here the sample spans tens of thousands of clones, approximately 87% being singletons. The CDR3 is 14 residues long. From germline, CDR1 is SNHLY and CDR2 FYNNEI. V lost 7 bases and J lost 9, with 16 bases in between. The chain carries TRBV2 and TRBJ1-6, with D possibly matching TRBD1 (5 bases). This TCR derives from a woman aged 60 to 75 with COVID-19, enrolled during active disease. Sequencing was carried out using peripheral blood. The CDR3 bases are TGTGCCAGCAAGGGGATTGTTCTCAGTTCACCCCTCCACTTT. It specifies CASKGIVLSSPLHF.